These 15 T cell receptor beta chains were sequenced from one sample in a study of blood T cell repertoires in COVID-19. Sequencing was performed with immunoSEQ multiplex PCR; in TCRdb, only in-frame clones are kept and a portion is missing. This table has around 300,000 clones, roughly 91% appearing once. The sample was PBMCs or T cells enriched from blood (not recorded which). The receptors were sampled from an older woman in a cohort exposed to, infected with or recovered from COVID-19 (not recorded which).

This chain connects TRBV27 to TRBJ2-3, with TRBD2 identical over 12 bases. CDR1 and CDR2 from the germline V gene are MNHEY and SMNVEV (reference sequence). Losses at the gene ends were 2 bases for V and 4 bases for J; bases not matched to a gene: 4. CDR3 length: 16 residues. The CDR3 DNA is TGTGCCAGCAGTTTAGGAGGACTAGCGGGATCAGATACGCAGTATTTT. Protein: CASSLGGLAGSDTQYF.

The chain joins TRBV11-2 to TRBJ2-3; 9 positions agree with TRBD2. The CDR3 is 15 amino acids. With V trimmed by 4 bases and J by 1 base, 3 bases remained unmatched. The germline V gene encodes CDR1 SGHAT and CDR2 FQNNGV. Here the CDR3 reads CASSSRLAGTDTQYF. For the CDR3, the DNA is TGTGCCAGCAGCTCAAGACTAGCGGGCACAGATACGCAGTATTTT.

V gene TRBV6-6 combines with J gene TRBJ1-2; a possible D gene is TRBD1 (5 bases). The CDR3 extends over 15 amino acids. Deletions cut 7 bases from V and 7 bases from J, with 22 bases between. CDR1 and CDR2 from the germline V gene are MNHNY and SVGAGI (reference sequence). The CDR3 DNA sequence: TGTGCCAGCATCAAAACGACGAACCAGGGCCCTGGCTACACCTTC. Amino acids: CASIKTTNQGPGYTF.

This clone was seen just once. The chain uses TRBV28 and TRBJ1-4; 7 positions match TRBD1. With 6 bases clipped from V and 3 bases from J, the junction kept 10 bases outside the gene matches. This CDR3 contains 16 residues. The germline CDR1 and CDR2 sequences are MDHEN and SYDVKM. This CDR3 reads CASRRDREAANEKLFF. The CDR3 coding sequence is TGTGCCAGCAGAAGGGACAGAGAGGCCGCTAATGAAAAACTGTTTTTT.

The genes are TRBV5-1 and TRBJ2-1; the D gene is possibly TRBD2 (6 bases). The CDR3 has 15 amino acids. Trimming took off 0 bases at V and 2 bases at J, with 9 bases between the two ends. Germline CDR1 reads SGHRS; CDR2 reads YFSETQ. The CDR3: CASSLVAVAYNEQFF. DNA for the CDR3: TGCGCCAGCAGCTTGGTAGCGGTTGCCTACAATGAGCAGTTCTTC. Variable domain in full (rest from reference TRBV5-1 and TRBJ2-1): KAGVTQTPRYLIKTRGQQVTLSCSPISGHRSVSWYQQTPGQGLQFLFEYFSETQRNKGNFPGRFSGRQFSNSRSEMNVSTLELGDSALYLCASSLVAVAYNEQFFGPGTRLTVL.

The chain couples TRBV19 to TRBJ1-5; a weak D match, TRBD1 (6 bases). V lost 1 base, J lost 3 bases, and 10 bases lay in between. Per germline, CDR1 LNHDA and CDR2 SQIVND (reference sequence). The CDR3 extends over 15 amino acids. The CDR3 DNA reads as TGTGCCAGTAGTATAGGAGACAGGCCCAATCAGCCCCAGCATTTT. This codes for CASSIGDRPNQPQHF.

CDR3 DNA sequence: TGTGCCAGCAGCCCCCAAGGACAGGGCGATGGCTACACCTTC. Its protein is CASSPQGQGDGYTF. The chain is built from TRBV7-8 and TRBJ1-2; TRBD1 aligns across 8 bases. The germline V gene has CDR1 SGHVS and CDR2 FQNEAQ. CDR3 length: 14 amino acids. V lost 5 bases, J lost 6 bases, and 8 bases stayed unmatched.

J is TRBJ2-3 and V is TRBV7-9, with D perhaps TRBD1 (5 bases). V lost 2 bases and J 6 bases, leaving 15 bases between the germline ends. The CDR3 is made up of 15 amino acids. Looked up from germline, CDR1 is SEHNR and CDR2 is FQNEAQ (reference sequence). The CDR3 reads CASSLRQTVGDTQYF. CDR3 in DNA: TGTGCCAGCAGCTTACGACAGACAGTAGGGGATACGCAGTATTTT.

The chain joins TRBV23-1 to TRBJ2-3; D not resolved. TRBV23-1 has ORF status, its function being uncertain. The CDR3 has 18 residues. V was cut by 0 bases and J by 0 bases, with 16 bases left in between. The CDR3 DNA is TGCGCCAGCAGTCAATCTCGAAGGTGCGGCTCTAGCACAGATACGCAGTATTTT. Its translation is CASSQSRRCGSSTDTQYF.

CDR3 in DNA: TGCAGTGCTAGTCCCCAGACAGGGCGGGTGAGCACCGGGGAGCTGTTTTTT. It specifies CSASPQTGRVSTGELFF. The rearrangement joins TRBV20-1 to TRBJ2-2, with 7 bases identical to TRBD1. This CDR3 region has 17 residues. V lost 3 bases and J lost 4; bases outside the gene matches: 14. Germline CDR1 and CDR2: DFQATT and SNEGSKA (reference sequence).

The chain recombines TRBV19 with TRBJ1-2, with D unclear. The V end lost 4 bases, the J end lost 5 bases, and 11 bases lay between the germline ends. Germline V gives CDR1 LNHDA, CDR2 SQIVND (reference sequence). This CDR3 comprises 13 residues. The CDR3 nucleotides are TGTGCCAGTAGTAGATCACCGAGTTATGGCTACACCTTC. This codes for CASSRSPSYGYTF.

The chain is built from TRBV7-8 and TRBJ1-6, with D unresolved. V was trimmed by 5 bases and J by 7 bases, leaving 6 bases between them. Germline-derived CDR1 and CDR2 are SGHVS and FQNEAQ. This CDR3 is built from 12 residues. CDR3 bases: TGTGCCAGCAGCGGGAGGAATTCACCCCTCCACTTT. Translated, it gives CASSGRNSPLHF. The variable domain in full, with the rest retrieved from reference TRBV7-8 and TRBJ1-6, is GAGVSQSPRYKVAKRGQDVALRCDPISGHVSLFWYQQALGQGPEFLTYFQNEAQLDKSGLPSDRFFAERPEGSVSTLKIQRTQQEDSAVYLCASSGRNSPLHFGNGTRLTVT.

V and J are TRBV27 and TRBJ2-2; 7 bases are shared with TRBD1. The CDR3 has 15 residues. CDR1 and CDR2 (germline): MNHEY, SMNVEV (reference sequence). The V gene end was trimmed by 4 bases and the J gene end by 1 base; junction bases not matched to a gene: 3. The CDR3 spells CASSSGQMNTGELFF. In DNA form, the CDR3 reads TGTGCCAGCAGTTCGGGACAGATGAACACCGGGGAGCTGTTTTTT.

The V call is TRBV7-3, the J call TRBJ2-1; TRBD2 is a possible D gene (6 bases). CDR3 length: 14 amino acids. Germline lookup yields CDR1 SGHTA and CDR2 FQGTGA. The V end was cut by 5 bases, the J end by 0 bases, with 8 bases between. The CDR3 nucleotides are TGTGCCAGCAGCCCGCGGGACTCCTACAATGAGCAGTTCTTC. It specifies CASSPRDSYNEQFF.

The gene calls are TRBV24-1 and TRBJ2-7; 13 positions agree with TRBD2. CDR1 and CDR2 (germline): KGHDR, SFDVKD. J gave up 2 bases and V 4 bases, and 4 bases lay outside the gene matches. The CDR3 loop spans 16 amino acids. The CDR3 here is CATSDPGLAGAYEQYF. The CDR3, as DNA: TGTGCCACCAGTGACCCCGGACTAGCGGGAGCCTACGAGCAGTACTTC.